This T cell receptor (beta chain) was retrieved from a study of human T cells and chemical hapten exposure. Study as a whole: Diagnoses of alopecia areata, totalis or universalis occurred in mostly female patients. The variation in per-sample TCR yields arose mainly from small differences in pooled library volumes.

Described time point: patch test 1, 2 weeks after DPC sensitization. Treatment defined: therapeutic diphenylcyclopropenone sensitization with weekly scalp DPC. At patch-test visits, sampling came before the patch test. The J segment lost 6 bases and the V segment lost 3 bases, leaving 7 bases of the junction unmatched. This CDR3 contains 14 residues. Germline-derived CDR1 and CDR2 are SGDLS and YYNGEE. MiXCR was run by TCRdb on the RACE reads, yielding one entry per CDR3 protein. Of approximately 340,000 distinct CDR3 sequences listed, under 9% are singletons. Study-level points and caveats: Versus controls, expanded TCRs had significantly more large CDR3 similarity clusters.

In this sample, this clonotype turned up many times. Its matching antigen is unknown. The sequence was obtained from a woman younger than 35 with alopecia areata. Some clones in this sample may be carry-over from other donors' samples. Sequencing was performed on whole blood, taken in connection with sensitization to the hapten diphenylcyclopropenone (DPC). The chain combines TRBV9 with TRBJ2-5; 8 nucleotides line up with TRBD1. CDR3 sequence reads: CASSAHQGAKTQYF. The CDR3 DNA is TGTGCCAGCAGCGCCCATCAGGGGGCAAAGACCCAGTACTTC.